This T cell receptor (beta chain) was sequenced for a study of T cell repertoires in cytomegalovirus infection. Study-level information: It was the public TCR beta signatures that indicated both CMV infection and matching HLA type.

This CDR3 comprises 16 residues. Trimming took 4 bases from V and 2 from J; bases not matched to a gene: 9. The germline gives CDR1 SGHRS, CDR2 YFSETQ. In this sample, this clonotype turned up once. One entry per CDR3 protein results from TCRdb running MiXCR on the reads. The sample includes more than 150,000 distinct CDR3 sequences, roughly 20% of them seen just once. The receptor comes from a human donor in good health (CMV status not recorded). Some clones in this sample may be carry-over from other donors' samples. The sequencing input was PBMCs. This chain joins TRBV5-1 and TRBJ2-3, with TRBD2 identical over 8 bases. The CDR3 here is CASSVEAGGPTDTQYF. The CDR3 region has the DNA TGCGCCAGCAGCGTTGAGGCGGGAGGACCCACAGATACGCAGTATTTT.